The present TCR beta chain was sequenced within a study of blood T cells in healthy people across ages. Sample-barcoded 5' priming and a J-beta primer mix drove a second PCR of roughly 6 to 12 cycles. TCRdb reprocessed the 5' RACE reads via MiXCR and lists one record per CDR3 protein. The table records 700,000 to 950,000 distinct CDR3 sequences, roughly 64% of them present only once. This clonotype has just a few counts. Its antigen is undetermined. Study results and limitations: The study found more naive CD4+ cells and higher diversity in long-lived than aged donors. Researchers report that TCR beta diversity correlated strongly with naive T cell percentage.

The V end lost 6 bases, the J end lost 1 base, and 22 bases lay between the germline ends. The CDR3 has 18 residues. The V gene's germline CDR1 is DFQATT and CDR2 SNEGSKA (reference sequence). This receptor was identified in a man aged 25 to 45 in good health. What was sequenced was blood. The rearrangement uses TRBV20-1 and TRBJ2-6; tentatively, D is TRBD1 or TRBD2 (5 bases each). CDR3 DNA: TGCAGTGCACCCGCTACGGGGCCTCTACGATCTGGGGCCAACGTCCTGACTTTC. Its protein product is CSAPATGPLRSGANVLTF.